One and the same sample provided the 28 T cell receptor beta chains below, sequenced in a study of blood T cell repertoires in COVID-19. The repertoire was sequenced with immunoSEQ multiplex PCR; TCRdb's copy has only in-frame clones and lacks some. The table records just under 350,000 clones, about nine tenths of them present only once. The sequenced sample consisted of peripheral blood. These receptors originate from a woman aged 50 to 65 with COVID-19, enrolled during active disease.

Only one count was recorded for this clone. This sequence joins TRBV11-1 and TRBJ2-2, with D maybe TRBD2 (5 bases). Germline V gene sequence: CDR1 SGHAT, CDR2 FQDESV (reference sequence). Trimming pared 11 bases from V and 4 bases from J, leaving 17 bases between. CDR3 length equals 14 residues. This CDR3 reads CASSGLRSTGELFF. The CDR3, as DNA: TGTGCCTCATCCGGACTGCGAAGCACCGGGGAGCTGTTTTTT.

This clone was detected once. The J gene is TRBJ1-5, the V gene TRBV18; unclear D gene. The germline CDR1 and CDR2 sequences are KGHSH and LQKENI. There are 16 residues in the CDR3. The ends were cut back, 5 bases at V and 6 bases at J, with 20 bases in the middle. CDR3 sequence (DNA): TGTGCCAGCTCATTCGGGGTTCGAGTTTTTGGTCAGCCCCAGCATTTT. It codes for CASSFGVRVFGQPQHF. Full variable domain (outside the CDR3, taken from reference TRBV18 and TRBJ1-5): NAGVMQNPRHLVRRRGQEARLRCSPMKGHSHVYWYRQLPEEGLKFMVYLQKENIIDESGMPKERFSAEFPKEGPSILRIQQVVRGDSAAYFCASSFGVRVFGQPQHFGDGTRLSIL.

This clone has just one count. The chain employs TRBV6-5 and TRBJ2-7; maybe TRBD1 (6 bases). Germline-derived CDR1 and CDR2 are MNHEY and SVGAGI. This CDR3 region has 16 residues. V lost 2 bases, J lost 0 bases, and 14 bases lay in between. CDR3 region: CASSYGPGTNSYEQYF. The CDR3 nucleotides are TGTGCCAGCAGTTACGGGCCCGGGACAAACTCCTACGAGCAGTACTTC.

CDR3 DNA sequence: TGCGCCAGCAGCCAGGGACAGGGGCGGATATTAGAGAATGAGCAGTTCTTC. This sequence encodes CASSQGQGRILENEQFF. The chain couples TRBV4-3 to TRBJ2-1; 10 bases agree with TRBD1. The germline V gene has CDR1 LGHNA and CDR2 YSLEER. V lost 3 bases, J lost 7 bases, and 12 bases stayed unmatched. The CDR3 is made up of 17 amino acids.

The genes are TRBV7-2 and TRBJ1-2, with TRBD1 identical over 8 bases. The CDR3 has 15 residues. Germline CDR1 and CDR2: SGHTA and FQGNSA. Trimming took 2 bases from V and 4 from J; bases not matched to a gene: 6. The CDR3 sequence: CASSLRAGGAYGYTF. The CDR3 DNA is TGTGCCAGCAGCTTAAGGGCAGGGGGCGCCTATGGCTACACCTTC.

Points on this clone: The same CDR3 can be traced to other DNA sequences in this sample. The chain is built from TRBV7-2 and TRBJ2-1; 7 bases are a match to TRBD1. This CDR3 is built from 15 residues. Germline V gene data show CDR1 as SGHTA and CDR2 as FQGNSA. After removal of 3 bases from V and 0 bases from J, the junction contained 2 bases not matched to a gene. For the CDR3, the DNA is TGTGCCAGCAGCTTGGACAGGAGCTCCTACAATGAGCAGTTCTTC. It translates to CASSLDRSSYNEQFF.

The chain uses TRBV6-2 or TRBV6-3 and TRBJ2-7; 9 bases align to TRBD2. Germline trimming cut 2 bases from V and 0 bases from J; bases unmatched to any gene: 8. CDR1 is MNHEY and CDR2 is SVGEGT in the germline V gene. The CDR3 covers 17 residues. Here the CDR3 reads CASSYPSWTSASYEQYF. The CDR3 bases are TGTGCCAGCAGTTACCCCAGCTGGACTAGCGCCTCCTACGAGCAGTACTTC.

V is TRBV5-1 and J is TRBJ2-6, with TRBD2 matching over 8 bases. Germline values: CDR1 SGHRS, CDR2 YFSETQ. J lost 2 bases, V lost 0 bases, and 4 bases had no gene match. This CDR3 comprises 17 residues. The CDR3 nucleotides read TGCGCCAGCAGCTTGGCGGCCGGGGGGGCTGGGGCCAACGTCCTGACTTTC. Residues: CASSLAAGGAGANVLTF.

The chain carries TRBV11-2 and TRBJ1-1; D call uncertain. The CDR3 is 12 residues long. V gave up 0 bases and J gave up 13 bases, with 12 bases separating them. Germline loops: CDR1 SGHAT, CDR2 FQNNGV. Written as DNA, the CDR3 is TGTGCCAGCAGCTTAGATCGGAAAGAGGATTTCTTT. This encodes CASSLDRKEDFF.

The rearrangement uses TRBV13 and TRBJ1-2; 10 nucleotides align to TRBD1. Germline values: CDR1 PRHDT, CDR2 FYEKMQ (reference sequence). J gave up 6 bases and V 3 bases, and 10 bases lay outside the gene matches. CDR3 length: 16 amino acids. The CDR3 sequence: CASSFSRDRGVNGYTF. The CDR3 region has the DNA TGTGCCAGCAGCTTCAGCCGGGACAGGGGAGTTAATGGCTACACCTTC.

The CDR3: CATSRTGARTEAFF. In nucleotides, the CDR3 is TGTGCCACCAGCAGGACAGGGGCACGGACTGAAGCTTTCTTT. The genes are TRBV15 and TRBJ1-1; 8 nucleotides match TRBD1. Germline loops: CDR1 LNHNV, CDR2 YYDKDF (reference sequence). This CDR3 region has 14 residues. The V gene end was trimmed by 3 bases and the J gene end by 5 bases; junction bases not matched to a gene: 5.

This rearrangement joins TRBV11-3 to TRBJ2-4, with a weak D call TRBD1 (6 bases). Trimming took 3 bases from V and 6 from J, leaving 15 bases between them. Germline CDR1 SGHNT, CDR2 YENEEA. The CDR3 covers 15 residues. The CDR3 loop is CASSLASGTLNIQYF. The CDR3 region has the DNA TGTGCCAGCAGCTTGGCGTCCGGGACACTAAACATTCAGTACTTC.

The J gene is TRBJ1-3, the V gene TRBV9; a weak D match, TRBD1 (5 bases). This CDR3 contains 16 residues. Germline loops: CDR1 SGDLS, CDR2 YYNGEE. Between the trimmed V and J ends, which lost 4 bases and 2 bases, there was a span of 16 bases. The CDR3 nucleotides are TGTGCCAGCAGCTTTCCTCCCGGGGGACCTGGAAACACCATATATTTT. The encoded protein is CASSFPPGGPGNTIYF.

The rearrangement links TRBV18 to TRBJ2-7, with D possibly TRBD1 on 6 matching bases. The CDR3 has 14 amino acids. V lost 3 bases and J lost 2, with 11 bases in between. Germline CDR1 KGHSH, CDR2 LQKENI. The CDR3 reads CASSPAQGTYEQYF. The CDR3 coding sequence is TGTGCCAGCTCACCGGCACAGGGAACCTACGAGCAGTACTTC.

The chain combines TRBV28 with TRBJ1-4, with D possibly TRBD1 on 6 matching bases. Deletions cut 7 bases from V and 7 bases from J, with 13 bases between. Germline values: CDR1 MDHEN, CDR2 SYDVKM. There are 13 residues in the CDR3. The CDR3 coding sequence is TGTGCCAGCACTCGGACAGAATTTGAAAAACTGTTTTTT. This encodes CASTRTEFEKLFF.

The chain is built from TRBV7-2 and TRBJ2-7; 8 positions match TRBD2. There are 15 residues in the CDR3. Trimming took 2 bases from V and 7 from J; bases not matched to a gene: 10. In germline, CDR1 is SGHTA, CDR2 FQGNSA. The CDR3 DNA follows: TGTGCCAGCAGCTTAAGGGGACTAGATAATATGGAGCAGTACTTC. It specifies CASSLRGLDNMEQYF.

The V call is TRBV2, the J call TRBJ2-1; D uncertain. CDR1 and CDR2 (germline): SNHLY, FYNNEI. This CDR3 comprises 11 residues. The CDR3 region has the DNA TGTACTGTTAGCTCCTACAATGAGCAGTTCTTC. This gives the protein CTVSSYNEQFF.

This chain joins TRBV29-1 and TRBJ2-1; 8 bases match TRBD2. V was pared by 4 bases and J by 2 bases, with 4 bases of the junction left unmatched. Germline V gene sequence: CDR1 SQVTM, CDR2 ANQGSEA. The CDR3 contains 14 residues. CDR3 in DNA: TGCAGCGTTGCTCGGGGGGGGACCTACAATGAGCAGTTCTTC. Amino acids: CSVARGGTYNEQFF.

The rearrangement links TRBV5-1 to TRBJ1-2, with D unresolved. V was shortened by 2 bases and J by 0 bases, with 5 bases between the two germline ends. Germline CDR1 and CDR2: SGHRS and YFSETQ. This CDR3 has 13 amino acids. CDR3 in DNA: TGCGCCAGCAGCTTCGAGGCTAACTATGGCTACACCTTC. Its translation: CASSFEANYGYTF.

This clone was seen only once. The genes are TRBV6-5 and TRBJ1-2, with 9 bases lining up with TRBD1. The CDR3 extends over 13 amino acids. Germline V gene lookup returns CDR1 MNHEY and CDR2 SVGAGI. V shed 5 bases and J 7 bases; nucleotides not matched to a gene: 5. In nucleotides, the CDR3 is TGTGCCAGCAGTACAGGGGGCCCCCTTGGCTACACCTTC. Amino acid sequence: CASSTGGPLGYTF.

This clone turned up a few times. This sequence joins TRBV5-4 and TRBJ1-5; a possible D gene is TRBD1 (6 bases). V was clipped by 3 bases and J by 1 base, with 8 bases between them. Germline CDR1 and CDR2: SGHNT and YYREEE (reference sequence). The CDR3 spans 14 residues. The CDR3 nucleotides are TGTGCCAGCAGCTCTCAGGGGAGCAATCAGCCCCAGCATTTT. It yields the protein CASSSQGSNQPQHF.

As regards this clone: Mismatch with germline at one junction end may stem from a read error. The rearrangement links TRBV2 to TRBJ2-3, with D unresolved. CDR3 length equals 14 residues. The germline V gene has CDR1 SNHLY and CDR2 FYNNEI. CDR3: CASSVSTAPIYAGF. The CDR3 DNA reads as TGTGCCAGCAGCGTTTCAACCGCGCCCATATACGCTGGTTTT. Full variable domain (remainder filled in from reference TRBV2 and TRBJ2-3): EPEVTQTPSHQVTQMGQEVILRCVPISNHLYFYWYRQILGQKVEFLVSFYNNEISEKSEIFDDQFSVERPDGSNFTLKIRSTKLEDSAMYFCASSVSTAPIYAGFGPGTRLTVL.

The CDR3 here is CASSFRRQTDNSPLHF. The CDR3 DNA sequence: TGTGCCAGCAGCTTTAGGCGACAGACGGATAATTCACCCCTCCACTTT. This rearrangement joins TRBV7-2 to TRBJ1-6; tentatively, D is TRBD1 (5 bases). V lost 3 bases, J lost 5 bases, and 14 bases lay in between. Germline-derived CDR1 and CDR2 are SGHTA and FQGNSA. The CDR3 is 16 residues long. Looking up the rest from reference TRBV7-2 and TRBJ1-6 gives the full variable domain: GAGVSQSPSNKVTEKGKDVELRCDPISGHTALYWYRQSLGQGLEFLIYFQGNSAPDKSGLPSDRFSAERTGGSVSTLTIQRTQQEDSAVYLCASSFRRQTDNSPLHFGNGTRLTVT.

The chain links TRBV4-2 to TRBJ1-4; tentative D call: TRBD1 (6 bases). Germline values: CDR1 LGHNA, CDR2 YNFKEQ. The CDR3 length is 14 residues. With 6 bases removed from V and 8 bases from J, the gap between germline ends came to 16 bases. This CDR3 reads CASRSTTQGEKLFF. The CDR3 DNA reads TGTGCCAGCAGATCGACAACGCAGGGGGAAAAACTGTTTTTT.

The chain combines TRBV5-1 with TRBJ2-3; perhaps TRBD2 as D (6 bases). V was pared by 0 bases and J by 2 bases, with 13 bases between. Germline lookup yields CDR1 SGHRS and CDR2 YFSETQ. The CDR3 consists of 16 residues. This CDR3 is CASSLGLVGDTDTQYF. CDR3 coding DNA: TGCGCCAGCAGCTTGGGACTAGTGGGGGACACAGATACGCAGTATTTT.

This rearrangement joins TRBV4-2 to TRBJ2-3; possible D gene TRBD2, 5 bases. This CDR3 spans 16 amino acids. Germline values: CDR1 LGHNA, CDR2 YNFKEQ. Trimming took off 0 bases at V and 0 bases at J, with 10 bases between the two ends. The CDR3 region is CASSQDERESTDTQYF. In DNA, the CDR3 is TGTGCCAGCAGCCAAGATGAACGGGAAAGCACAGATACGCAGTATTTT.

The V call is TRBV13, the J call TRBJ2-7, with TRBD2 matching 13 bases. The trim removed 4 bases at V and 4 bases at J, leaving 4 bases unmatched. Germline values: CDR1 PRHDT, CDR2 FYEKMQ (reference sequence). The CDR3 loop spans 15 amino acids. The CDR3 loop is CASSSKTSGRYEQYF. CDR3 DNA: TGTGCCAGCAGCTCTAAGACTAGCGGGAGGTACGAGCAGTACTTC.

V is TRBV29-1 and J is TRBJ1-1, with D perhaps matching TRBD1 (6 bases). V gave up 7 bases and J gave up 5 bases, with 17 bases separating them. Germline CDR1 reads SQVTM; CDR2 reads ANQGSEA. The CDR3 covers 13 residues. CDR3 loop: CSGREQGGTEAFF. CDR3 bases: TGCAGCGGACGGGAACAGGGAGGGACTGAAGCTTTCTTT. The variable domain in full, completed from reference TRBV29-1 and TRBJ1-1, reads SAVISQKPSRDICQRGTSLTIQCQVDSQVTMMFWYRQQPGQSLTLIATANQGSEATYESGFVIDKFPISRPNLTFSTLTVSNMSPEDSSIYLCSGREQGGTEAFFGQGTRLTVV.